A selection of T cell receptor beta chains follows, all from one sample in a study of blood T cell repertoires in COVID-19. Some clones are missing from TCRdb's copy, which holds only in-frame ones; the method was immunoSEQ multiplex PCR. The sample carries roughly 40,000 clones, about four fifths recorded once. Specimen: peripheral blood. Every receptor here comes from a man in his 70s with acute or convalescent COVID-19. The CDR3 runs from the conserved cysteine through the conserved F or W. The D gene is left open where the match is weak. The size field is filled for only some rows; it gives once, few, many or a size class.

>-|-|TRBV10-3|TRBJ2-3
CAISESEYTQYF
TGTGCCATCAGTGAGAGCGAGTATACGCAGTATTTT
>-|-|TRBV11-1|TRBJ1-1
CASSTNRVQAFF
TGTGCCAGCAGCACTAACAGGGTTCAAGCTTTCTTT
>-|-|TRBV11-2|TRBJ2-4
CASSLEYTAKNIQYF
TGTGCCAGCAGCTTAGAATACACAGCCAAAAACATTCAGTACTTC
>TRBD2|-|TRBV10-3|TRBJ2-1
CAIRGSGTSEEVSYNEQFF
TGTGCCATCAGAGGGTCCGGGACTAGTGAGGAGGTCTCCTACAATGAGCAGTTCTTC
>TRBD1|few|TRBV5-1|TRBJ2-5
CASSLGTGQETQYF
TGCGCCAGCAGCCTGGGGACAGGCCAAGAGACCCAGTACTTC
>TRBD1|few|TRBV18|TRBJ1-4
CASSTGRGLEKLFF
TGTGCCAGCTCTACGGGAAGGGGGCTCGAAAAACTGTTTTTT
>TRBD1|once|TRBV7-9|TRBJ2-3
CASSLGTGIDTQYF
TGTGCCAGCAGCTTAGGGACAGGGATCGACACGCAGTATTTT
>-|-|TRBV2|TRBJ2-6
CASSSGFTGANVLTF
TGTGCCAGCAGTTCAGGGTTTACTGGGGCCAACGTCCTGACTTTC
>TRBD2|-|TRBV6-1|TRBJ2-3
CASSAPGLAGGGTDTQYF
TGTGCCAGCAGTGCGCCGGGACTAGCGGGGGGGGGCACAGATACGCAGTATTTT
>TRBD2|-|TRBV11-2|TRBJ2-3
CASSSLAGGTDTQYF
TGTGCCAGCAGCTCACTAGCGGGAGGAACAGATACGCAGTATTTT
>TRBD2|-|TRBV11-2|TRBJ2-1
CASSPKYGTSGYNEQFF
TGTGCCAGCAGCCCTAAGTATGGGACTAGCGGGTACAATGAGCAGTTCTTC
>-|once|TRBV13|TRBJ1-1
CASSLPTVHEAFF
TGTGCCAGCAGCTTACCGACAGTGCATGAAGCTTTCTTT
>-|few|TRBV19|TRBJ1-2
CASRRQMGYGYTF
TGTGCCAGTAGAAGACAAATGGGCTATGGCTACACCTTC
>-|-|TRBV15|TRBJ2-7
CATRSLGDGGQYF
TGTGCCACCAGAAGTCTAGGTGACGGGGGGCAGTACTTC
>TRBD1|-|TRBV15|TRBJ2-4
CATSRDLTSGTGGRYIQYF
TGTGCCACCAGCAGAGATTTAACTTCCGGGACAGGGGGTAGATACATTCAGTACTTC
>TRBD2|-|TRBV5-1|TRBJ2-1
CASSQTSGYNEQFF
TGCGCCAGCAGCCAGACTAGCGGTTACAATGAGCAGTTCTTC
>TRBD1|-|TRBV27|TRBJ2-1
CASSGDRGANEQFF
TGTGCCAGCAGTGGGGACAGGGGGGCCAATGAGCAGTTCTTC
>TRBD1|-|TRBV18|TRBJ1-3
CASSPQGQGTDTIYF
TGTGCCAGCTCACCACAAGGACAGGGTACGGACACCATATATTTT
>TRBD1|-|TRBV7-9|TRBJ1-4
CASSRTTGQGAVSEKLFF
TGTGCCAGCAGCCGCACAACGGGACAGGGGGCTGTTAGTGAAAAACTGTTTTTT
>TRBD1|-|TRBV27|TRBJ1-5
CASSPRQGLNQPQHF
TGTGCCAGCTCCCCCCGACAGGGCCTTAATCAGCCCCAGCATTTT
>TRBD1|-|TRBV29-1|TRBJ1-5
CSVPGDRGNQPQHF
TGCAGCGTCCCCGGGGACAGGGGCAATCAGCCCCAGCATTTT